This entry features one TCR beta chain sequence. Per the germline V gene, CDR1 is SGHVS and CDR2 is FQNEAQ. Trimming pared 1 base from V and 8 bases from J, leaving 8 bases between. This CDR3 contains 12 residues. The data derive from a study of blood T cell repertoires in COVID-19. The assay was immunoSEQ multiplex PCR, and TCRdb's table has in-frame clones only and misses some. Of roughly 92,000 clones listed, about nine tenths were seen once; the top ten hold 4.9%. The V gene is TRBV7-8, the J gene TRBJ1-1; weak D call: TRBD1 (5 bases). This TCR was sampled from a woman aged 80 or over with acute or convalescent COVID-19. The sequenced material came from peripheral blood. The CDR3 nucleotides read TGTGCCAGCAGCTTAGGCAGGGCGGAAGCTTTCTTT. Protein product: CASSLGRAEAFF.